These 21 T cell receptor beta chains were sequenced from one sample in a study of cytomegalovirus exposure and HLA in healthy donors. 60 Vbeta and 13 Jbeta primers were used in PCR. Measured with immunoSEQ multiplex PCR; TCRdb has only the in-frame clones, and not every one. This table has about 160,000 clones, around 80% appearing once. The material sequenced was PBMCs. Every receptor here comes from a man between 50 and 59 years old in good health and CMV-seropositive.

This rearrangement joins TRBV6-5 to TRBJ2-5; D is unclear. From germline, CDR1 is MNHEY and CDR2 SVGAGI. This CDR3 has 15 amino acids. V was pared by 0 bases and J by 2 bases, with 10 bases between. CDR3 DNA: TGTGCCAGCAGTTACTCGAGTGTACCGCAAGAGACCCAGTACTTC. Protein sequence: CASSYSSVPQETQYF.

V is TRBV27 and J is TRBJ1-5, with 9 bases fitting TRBD1. Losses at the gene ends were 5 bases for V and 7 bases for J; bases not matched to a gene: 6. CDR1 is MNHEY and CDR2 is SMNVEV in the germline V gene (reference sequence). This CDR3 comprises 14 residues. This CDR3 reads CASSPRQGGQPQHF. The CDR3 DNA follows: TGTGCCAGCAGTCCCCGACAGGGGGGACAGCCCCAGCATTTT.

The gene calls are TRBV6-5 and TRBJ1-6; TRBD1 aligns across 7 bases. Trimming at V came to 6 bases and at J to 11 bases, leaving 7 bases not matched to a gene. This CDR3 has 13 amino acids. CDR1 is MNHEY and CDR2 is SVGAGI in the germline V gene. This CDR3 is CASRSTGRTPLHF. DNA for the CDR3: TGTGCCAGCAGATCGACAGGGAGGACACCCCTCCACTTT.

J is TRBJ2-1 and V is TRBV11-3, with 9 nucleotides matching TRBD2. Germline V gives CDR1 SGHNT, CDR2 YENEEA. V was pared by 4 bases and J by 3 bases, with 19 bases of the junction left unmatched. This CDR3 has 20 amino acids. The CDR3 sequence: CASSSPGSSGSGANYNEQFF. The CDR3 bases are TGTGCCAGCAGCTCCCCTGGTAGTAGCGGGAGTGGGGCTAACTACAATGAGCAGTTCTTC.

The chain uses TRBV14 and TRBJ1-2, with D perhaps TRBD1 (5 bases). This CDR3 is built from 14 residues. V was shortened by 0 bases and J by 6 bases, with 11 bases between the two germline ends. From germline, CDR1 is SGHDN and CDR2 FVKESK. The CDR3 bases are TGTGCCAGCAGCCAAGAACCAGGGTTTCATGGCTACACCTTC. Translated, it gives CASSQEPGFHGYTF.

The V and J genes are TRBV5-1 and TRBJ1-2, with 9 bases aligning to TRBD1. Germline assignment: CDR1 SGHRS and CDR2 YFSETQ. J lost 7 bases, V lost 4 bases, and 8 bases had no gene match. The CDR3 extends over 14 amino acids. The CDR3 DNA reads as TGCGCCAGCAGCCCCGGGACAGGGATGAGTGGCTACACCTTC. Translation gives CASSPGTGMSGYTF.

The J gene is TRBJ1-5, the V gene TRBV7-8, with 8 bases matching TRBD1. Unmatched junction bases numbered 3, after V lost 5 bases and J lost 0 bases. The V gene's germline CDR1 is SGHVS and CDR2 FQNEAQ. This CDR3 has 15 residues. The CDR3 nucleotides are TGTGCCAGCAGCCGGGACAGGATTAGCAATCAGCCCCAGCATTTT. Protein: CASSRDRISNQPQHF.

This sequence joins TRBV6-5 and TRBJ1-3; TRBD1 matches 7 bases. The CDR3 sequence is 15 residues long. Trimming took 6 bases from V and 2 from J; bases not matched to a gene: 7. The germline V gene encodes CDR1 MNHEY and CDR2 SVGAGI. The CDR3 nucleotides are TGTGCCAGCAGCTCTTTGGGACAGACTGGAAACACCATATATTTT. Its translation: CASSSLGQTGNTIYF.

This rearrangement joins TRBV4-1 to TRBJ2-2; a weak D match, TRBD1 (5 bases). The CDR3 consists of 18 residues. Trimming removed 4 bases from V and 2 bases from J, with 20 bases in between. CDR1 is MGHRA and CDR2 is YSYEKL in the germline V gene. As DNA, the CDR3 is TGCGCCAGCAGCCGCCAGAGGAAGGGGTGGCCCAACACCGGGGAGCTGTTTTTT. Translating it yields CASSRQRKGWPNTGELFF.

The V call is TRBV6-6, the J call TRBJ1-5; D is unclear. V dropped 3 bases and J dropped 1 base, with 7 bases sitting between them. Germline V gene data show CDR1 as MNHNY and CDR2 as SVGAGI (reference sequence). The CDR3 sequence is 14 residues long. The DNA for the CDR3 is TGTGCCAGCAGTTATCTGGGCAGCAATCAGCCCCAGCATTTT. Amino acids: CASSYLGSNQPQHF.

The chain carries TRBV5-1 and TRBJ2-1; 9 bases line up with TRBD2. The ends lost 3 bases at V and 6 bases at J; junction bases unmatched: 4. The CDR3 runs to 14 residues. Germline values: CDR1 SGHRS, CDR2 YFSETQ. The CDR3, as DNA: TGCGCCAGCAGCTCAGGACTAGCGAGCAATGAGCAGTTCTTC. This translates into CASSSGLASNEQFF.

The chain combines TRBV7-3 with TRBJ2-7; 10 nucleotides align to TRBD1. CDR1 and CDR2 (germline): SGHTA, FQGTGA. Losses at the gene ends were 2 bases for V and 2 bases for J; bases not matched to a gene: 3. The CDR3 totals 15 residues. CDR3 sequence reads: CASSLGQGGPYEQYF. As DNA, the CDR3 is TGTGCCAGCAGCTTAGGACAGGGGGGACCCTACGAGCAGTACTTC.

The chain links TRBV6-6 to TRBJ2-3; TRBD2 matches at 7 bases. The CDR3 spans 12 residues. Germline V gene lookup returns CDR1 MNHNY and CDR2 SVGAGI (reference sequence). The CDR3 DNA is TGTTGGGGGGGGGACGGCACAGATACGCAGTATTTT. It codes for CWGGDGTDTQYF.

In its sample, this clone was seen once. The CDR3 loop reads CASSEIHGGLAGGGEQFF. Here the CDR3 DNA reads TGTGCCAGCAGTGAAATCCACGGTGGACTAGCGGGAGGAGGAGAGCAGTTCTTC. V gene TRBV2 combines with J gene TRBJ2-1; 14 nucleotides align to TRBD2. The CDR3 is 18 residues long. V lost 2 bases and J lost 10; bases outside the gene matches: 13. CDR1 and CDR2 (germline): SNHLY, FYNNEI.

The chain links TRBV5-1 to TRBJ2-1; perhaps TRBD1 as D (6 bases). Trimming cost V 0 bases and J 4 bases, with 20 bases left between them. The CDR3 totals 18 residues. From germline, CDR1 is SGHRS and CDR2 YFSETQ. The CDR3 loop is CASSLAGSRGPRYNEQFF. The CDR3 DNA is TGCGCCAGCAGCTTGGCCGGCTCCAGGGGCCCAAGATACAATGAGCAGTTCTTC.

The chain joins TRBV6-5 to TRBJ1-6; 7 positions match TRBD1. CDR1 MNHEY and CDR2 SVGAGI come from the germline V gene. V lost 8 bases and J lost 9; bases outside the gene matches: 7. CDR3 length: 13 amino acids. For the CDR3, the DNA is TGTGCCAGCTCGACAGGGATGGTTTCACCCCTCCACTTT. Translation gives CASSTGMVSPLHF.

The table lists this clone with a count of one. The chain links TRBV29-1 to TRBJ2-1, with D perhaps TRBD1 (6 bases). V lost 6 bases and J 6 bases, leaving 12 bases between the germline ends. Germline CDR1 reads SQVTM; CDR2 reads ANQGSEA. This CDR3 is 12 amino acids long. The CDR3 is CSVQGLVNEQFF. The CDR3 DNA reads TGCAGCGTCCAGGGGCTAGTCAATGAGCAGTTCTTC.

The CDR3 nucleotides are TGTGCCAGCAGTGAAAGTCTCGCGCCTACCTACGAGCAGTACTTC. It codes for CASSESLAPTYEQYF. The chain couples TRBV6-4 to TRBJ2-7; D gene uncertain. Trimming shortened V by 3 bases and J by 2 bases, and 14 bases separated the two germline ends. The CDR3 sequence is 15 residues long. Germline CDR1 reads MRHNA; CDR2 reads SNTAGT.

The V call is TRBV9, the J call TRBJ2-2; TRBD2 agrees at 10 bases. The germline V gene encodes CDR1 SGDLS and CDR2 YYNGEE. V gave up 1 base and J gave up 6 bases; unmatched junction bases: 3. The CDR3 is 15 residues long. The CDR3 is CASSVTSGISGELFF. The CDR3 DNA is TGTGCCAGCAGCGTAACTAGCGGGATATCCGGGGAGCTGTTTTTT. Together with reference TRBV9 and TRBJ2-2, the CDR3 gives the full variable domain: DSGVTQTPKHLITATGQRVTLRCSPRSGDLSVYWYQQSLDQGLQFLIQYYNGEERAKGNILERFSAQQFPDLHSELNLSSLELGDSALYFCASSVTSGISGELFFGEGSRLTVL.

This clone was recorded only once. The chain is built from TRBV6-1 and TRBJ2-3; 10 bases line up with TRBD1. Germline CDR1 is MNHNS and CDR2 is SASEGT. The CDR3 contains 15 residues. V trimming: 4 bases; J trimming: 3 bases; junction bases outside the gene matches: 4. CDR3 residues: CASSGRDRGTDTQYF. The CDR3 DNA follows: TGTGCCAGCAGTGGTCGGGACAGGGGTACAGATACGCAGTATTTT.

The genes are TRBV11-2 and TRBJ1-3; D remains unclear. The CDR3 extends over 11 amino acids. The germline V and J ends were trimmed by 5 bases and 4 bases, with 3 bases remaining between them. Germline-derived CDR1 and CDR2 are SGHAT and FQNNGV. The CDR3 here is CASSLGNTIYF. CDR3 nucleotide sequence: TGTGCCAGCAGCCTCGGAAACACCATATATTTT.